The rows below give T cell receptor beta chains drawn from one sample of a study of T cell changes during pregnancy in multiple sclerosis. Sequencing used immunoSEQ multiplex PCR; TCRdb keeps in-frame clones, though not all of them. The sample lists tens of thousands of clones, approximately 91% occurring once. The sequencing used peripheral blood, collected in the first trimester of pregnancy. These receptors came from a female donor with multiple sclerosis, enrolled in a pregnancy study. Both conserved end residues are part of each CDR3. D genes are given only for firm matches.

D gene,J gene,V gene,CDR3 protein
NA,TRBJ2-1,TRBV10-3,CAISWGVPYNEQFF
TRBD1,TRBJ1-4,TRBV4-3,CASSQRTGHEKLFF
TRBD1,TRBJ1-5,TRBV7-4,CASSLGLYDRGLVQPQHF
TRBD1,TRBJ2-1,TRBV23-1,CASSLGQGEFHSSYNEQFF
TRBD2,TRBJ2-5,TRBV5-1,CASSPNGLAGIQETQYF
NA,TRBJ1-3,TRBV18,CASSPEAALFSGNTIYF
TRBD2,TRBJ2-1,TRBV18,CASSPIAGADNEQFF
TRBD1,TRBJ1-4,TRBV6-5,CASSYTGGATNEKLFF
NA,TRBJ1-1,TRBV27,CASTPRGGTEAFF
TRBD1,TRBJ1-4,TRBV2,CASWDRVTHSEKLFF
TRBD2,TRBJ2-2,TRBV5-1,CASSVMVLAGVPGELFF
NA,TRBJ2-6,TRBV30,CAWSFLSGANVLTF
NA,TRBJ1-5,TRBV6-5,CASSSQYSNQPQHF
NA,TRBJ2-5,TRBV11-2,CASSRTNQETQYF
NA,TRBJ2-2,TRBV5-1,CASTNTGELFF
NA,TRBJ2-2,TRBV7-2,CASSPGITGELFF
TRBD1,TRBJ1-2,TRBV18,CASSVGQGNAYGYTF
TRBD1,TRBJ1-4,TRBV10-1,CASSESTGGANEKLFF
NA,TRBJ2-2,TRBV5-1,CASSWGDSESTGELFF
NA,TRBJ2-5,TRBV6-5,CASRGTLDGKETQYF
NA,TRBJ2-7,TRBV10-3,CAISEGASYEQYF
NA,TRBJ1-3,TRBV6-5,CASSYRGFRDTIYF
NA,TRBJ2-7,TRBV6-5,CASSYSRGSDYEQYF
TRBD2,TRBJ2-7,TRBV7-6,CASSELAGNYEQYF
TRBD2,TRBJ2-6,TRBV18,CASSPGQGGQTF
TRBD1,TRBJ1-4,TRBV30,CAWAGTGYEKLFF
NA,TRBJ2-2,TRBV9,CASSVVSAPNTGELFF
TRBD2,TRBJ2-7,TRBV7-3,CASSPGLAAVSEQYF
NA,TRBJ2-1,TRBV11-2,CASSRTRNNEQFF
NA,TRBJ1-2,TRBV19,CASSRPGYGYTF
TRBD1,TRBJ2-5,TRBV5-6,CASSQGVLSNGETQYF
TRBD2,TRBJ2-2,TRBV4-1,CASSPSGRGPGELFF
NA,TRBJ2-7,TRBV7-2,CASSPASREDEQYF
TRBD2,TRBJ2-5,TRBV4-1,CASSQEASGRETQYF
NA,TRBJ1-1,TRBV29-1,CSVEDGGGSFF
NA,TRBJ2-7,TRBV25-1,CASSESGVSYEQYF
NA,TRBJ2-3,TRBV9,CASSVEGDEGSSSTDTQYF
TRBD1,TRBJ2-7,TRBV9,CASSVGVRTGVHEQYF
TRBD1,TRBJ1-2,TRBV30,CAWKHRGANYGYTF
TRBD2,TRBJ2-3,TRBV6-1,CASIQGLAGADTQYF
TRBD1,TRBJ2-2,TRBV5-1,CASSRGTGGTGELFF
TRBD2,TRBJ2-3,TRBV7-2,CASSLASGGLDTQYF